This T cell receptor (beta chain) was sequenced in a study of early T cells in non-severe SARS-CoV-2 infection. On the study more broadly: Sequencing targeted bulk RNA from unsorted whole blood, leaving chains unpaired.

Each CDR3 protein gets one entry after TCRdb re-called the 5' RACE reads with MiXCR. The table has around 53,000 distinct CDR3 sequences, approximately 9.8% seen once. The material sequenced was whole blood. This clonotype was obtained from an adult who was a healthcare worker with PCR-confirmed SARS-CoV-2 infection or an uninfected control (not recorded which).

CDR3 residues: CASSPVRPTQYF. The CDR3 DNA follows: TGTGCCAGCAGCCCCGTCCGCCCGACCCAGTACTTC. The rearrangement links TRBV28 to TRBJ2-5; D call uncertain. The CDR3 covers 12 residues. The germline CDR1 and CDR2 sequences are MDHEN and SYDVKM. V lost 6 bases, J lost 7 bases, and 12 bases lay in between.